The 9 T cell receptor beta chains listed next were all sequenced from one sample in a study of blood T cell repertoires in COVID-19. Sequencing used immunoSEQ multiplex PCR; TCRdb keeps in-frame clones, though not all of them. The top ten clones hold about 5% of a sample with 250,000 to 350,000 clones, about 87% of them seen once. Sequenced sample: PBMCs or T cells enriched from blood (not recorded which). These receptors were taken from a woman between 25 and 40 years old who had recovered from COVID-19.

This chain joins TRBV30 and TRBJ1-5; perhaps TRBD1 as D (6 bases). The CDR3 spans 15 residues. Trimming took off 2 bases at V and 1 base at J, with 12 bases between the two ends. In germline, CDR1 is GTSNPN, CDR2 SVGIG (reference sequence). CDR3 loop: CAWSRGGGSNQPQHF. The CDR3 DNA is TGTGCCTGGAGTAGGGGGGGTGGCAGCAATCAGCCCCAGCATTTT.

The chain combines TRBV28 with TRBJ1-2, with TRBD1 identical over 11 bases. Trimming removed 4 bases from V and 8 bases from J; junction bases left unmatched: 6. CDR3 size: 14 residues. Germline lookup yields CDR1 MDHEN and CDR2 SYDVKM. This CDR3 is CASSSVDRGRGYTF. The CDR3 nucleotides are TGTGCCAGCAGTTCCGTGGACAGGGGGCGAGGCTACACCTTC.

The rearrangement joins TRBV18 to TRBJ2-1, with a possible D match to TRBD1 (6 bases). Trimming cost V 0 bases and J 6 bases, with 15 bases left between them. Germline assignment: CDR1 KGHSH and CDR2 LQKENI. This CDR3 is built from 16 residues. CDR3 sequence reads: CASSPPSAGAGNEQFF. The CDR3 bases are TGTGCCAGCTCACCACCCAGTGCAGGGGCGGGCAATGAGCAGTTCTTC.

This clone has only a few counts. The chain couples TRBV2 to TRBJ1-5; D is unclear. Looked up from germline, CDR1 is SNHLY and CDR2 is FYNNEI. This CDR3 region has 12 residues. Trimming shortened V by 2 bases and J by 11 bases, and 10 bases separated the two germline ends. This CDR3 reads CASSESSGAQHF. The CDR3 DNA reads as TGTGCCAGCAGTGAATCAAGCGGAGCCCAGCATTTT.

The chain links TRBV12-3 or TRBV12-4 to TRBJ1-1, with D uncertain. The CDR3 has 13 amino acids. Between the trimmed V and J ends, which lost 5 bases and 3 bases, there was a span of 10 bases. The CDR3 bases are TGTGCCAGCAGTGCTGTTCGGGACACTGAAGCTTTCTTT. Amino acid sequence: CASSAVRDTEAFF.

This CDR3 is CASSLGTGAGNTIYF. CDR3 coding DNA: TGTGCCAGCAGCCTCGGGACAGGGGCTGGAAACACCATATATTTT. The chain is built from TRBV3-1 (or the pseudogene TRBV3-2) and TRBJ1-3; 10 bases map to TRBD1. The germline CDR1 and CDR2 sequences are LGHDT and YNNKEL (reference sequence). This CDR3 contains 15 residues. Germline trimming cut 4 bases from V and 2 bases from J; bases unmatched to any gene: 2.

The chain links TRBV19 to TRBJ1-5, with D perhaps TRBD1 (5 bases). This CDR3 spans 18 amino acids. The V gene lost 3 bases and the J gene lost 0 bases, with 18 bases spanning the gap. Germline lookup yields CDR1 LNHDA and CDR2 SQIVND (reference sequence). The CDR3 region is CASSMLRRDGYSNQPQHF. The CDR3, as DNA: TGTGCCAGTAGTATGTTGAGGAGGGACGGATATAGCAATCAGCCCCAGCATTTT.

This clone is a singleton in its sample. The chain employs TRBV7-9 and TRBJ2-1, with 8 nucleotides matching TRBD2. CDR1 and CDR2 from the germline V gene are SEHNR and FQNEAQ (reference sequence). The length of the CDR3 is 15 residues. Trimming at V came to 0 bases and at J to 8 bases, leaving 6 bases not matched to a gene. The DNA of the CDR3 is TGTGCCAGCAGCTTAGCCAGCGGGGGACGGCATGAGCAGTTCTTC. It yields the protein CASSLASGGRHEQFF.

The chain recombines TRBV6-5 with TRBJ1-2; D is unresolved. V gave up 6 bases and J gave up 2 bases, with 10 bases separating them. Per the germline V gene, CDR1 is MNHEY and CDR2 is SVGAGI. There are 13 residues in the CDR3. The CDR3 loop reads CASRGAANYGYTF. CDR3 in DNA: TGTGCCAGCAGGGGAGCGGCGAACTATGGCTACACCTTC.